The next 8 T cell receptor beta chains were all read from a single sample in a study of spatial heterogeneity in lung cancer (dated by TCRdb to between 2018 and 2020). This sample's time point label indicates: sample taken at primary tumor resection. Without any cell sorting, TCR sequencing was performed on whole RNA extracted either from tumor and nontumor lung tissue or from cryopreserved PBMC samples. To prepare the library, 5' RACE was applied. The sequencer was a NextSeq 500. The raw public data were reprocessed by TCRdb itself: fastp quality trimming at Q25, MiXCR clonotype calling, in-frame beta chains only. Each entry is one CDR3 protein sequence, shown with its most common DNA and genes. The sample table contains about 7,900 distinct CDR3 sequences; only one count was recorded for 3.5% to 5% of them. The biggest ten clones account for 25% to 35% of the sample. Source: PBMCs, taken at surgery. These receptors were obtained from a male donor with early-stage non-small cell lung cancer.

This clonotype occurred many times. Since the library was made to target alpha chains, this beta chain is a stray read and its abundance is not meaningful. The chain recombines TRBV7-9 with TRBJ2-3; D is unresolved. Germline V gene lookup returns CDR1 SEHNR and CDR2 FQNEAQ (reference sequence). Trimming left V 2 bases short and J 6 bases short, with 12 bases between. This CDR3 has 14 residues. CDR3 residues: CASSLRRTPDTQYF. The CDR3 region has the DNA TGTGCCAGCAGCTTACGACGGACCCCCGATACGCAGTATTTT.

This clonotype was observed a few times. Little can be read into the size of this beta chain, an off-target read in a library designed for alpha chains. V usage is TRBV5-6 and J usage is TRBJ2-1; 8 bases line up with TRBD1. The CDR3 runs to 15 residues. With V trimmed by 1 base and J by 9 bases, 9 bases remained unmatched. Germline CDR1 reads SGHDT; CDR2 reads YYEEEE. The CDR3: CASSLSDRGTGEQFF. The CDR3 DNA reads TGTGCCAGCAGCTTGAGCGACAGGGGAACGGGTGAGCAGTTCTTC.

Notes on this clonotype: This beta chain is an unintended read in a library built for alpha chains; its size means little. J is TRBJ2-5 and V is TRBV2, with 10 bases fitting TRBD2. The CDR3 spans 16 residues. The J segment lost 1 base and the V segment lost 6 bases, leaving 8 bases of the junction unmatched. Per the germline V gene, CDR1 is SNHLY and CDR2 is FYNNEI. The CDR3: CASRGRLAGVQETQYF. The DNA for the CDR3 is TGTGCCAGCAGGGGTCGGCTAGCGGGGGTCCAAGAGACCCAGTACTTC. The complete variable domain, with remaining parts taken from reference TRBV2 and TRBJ2-5, reads EPEVTQTPSHQVTQMGQEVILRCVPISNHLYFYWYRQILGQKVEFLVSFYNNEISEKSEIFDDQFSVERPDGSNFTLKIRSTKLEDSAMYFCASRGRLAGVQETQYFGPGTRLLVL.

In its sample, this clonotype was seen a few times. This beta chain is off target for a library built for alpha chains, so its abundance means little. The rearrangement links TRBV30 to TRBJ2-2; perhaps D is TRBD1 or TRBD2 (5 bases each). Germline assignment: CDR1 GTSNPN and CDR2 SVGIG (reference sequence). Trimming shortened V by 4 bases and J by 4 bases, and 13 bases separated the two germline ends. The CDR3 totals 14 residues. CDR3: CAWIGRDLTGELFF. The CDR3 region has the DNA TGTGCCTGGATTGGCAGGGACCTCACCGGGGAGCTGTTTTTT.

Worth noting for this clonotype: This beta chain came through as a stray read in a library set up for alpha chains, and its size says little. The rearrangement joins TRBV7-9 to TRBJ1-1, with unresolved D. The germline gives CDR1 SEHNR, CDR2 FQNEAQ (reference sequence). Between the trimmed V and J ends, which lost 2 bases and 7 bases, there was a span of 8 bases. The CDR3 has 12 residues. The CDR3 DNA reads as TGTGCCAGCAGCTTAAACACCGGTGAAGCTTTCTTT. It yields the protein CASSLNTGEAFF.

This clonotype occurred many times. A library prepared for alpha chains yielded this beta chain as an off-target read; its size is of little meaning. The chain joins TRBV20-1 to TRBJ1-4; possible D gene TRBD1, 5 bases. Between the trimmed V and J ends, which lost 6 bases and 9 bases, there was a span of 17 bases. The CDR3 consists of 13 residues. Germline assignment: CDR1 DFQATT and CDR2 SNEGSKA (reference sequence). CDR3 in amino acids: CSAESGTHKKLFF. DNA of the CDR3: TGCAGTGCGGAATCCGGGACGCACAAAAAACTGTTTTTT.

This clonotype appeared many times. This beta chain is an off-target read within a library intended for alpha chains, so its frequency means little. This chain links TRBV20-1 with TRBJ2-5, with D perhaps assigned TRBD1 or TRBD2 (6 bases each). Germline CDR1 is DFQATT and CDR2 is SNEGSKA (reference sequence). The V gene lost 0 bases and the J gene lost 5 bases, with 22 bases spanning the gap. CDR3 length: 17 amino acids. CDR3 DNA: TGCAGTGCTAGAGACCTCGGGACGGGGGCCCTCCGGGAGACCCAGTACTTC. Protein: CSARDLGTGALRETQYF.

In this sample, this clonotype turned up many times. Within a library made for alpha chains, this beta chain is off target, and its count is uninformative. The V call is TRBV5-5, the J call TRBJ1-1; the D is unclear. CDR3 length: 13 residues. Germline loops: CDR1 SGHKS, CDR2 YYEKEE (reference sequence). Trimming shortened V by 4 bases and J by 6 bases, and 13 bases separated the two germline ends. CDR3 residues: CASSRESWAEAFF. In DNA form, the CDR3 reads TGTGCCAGCAGCCGAGAGAGCTGGGCTGAAGCTTTCTTT.